This note documents a single T cell receptor (beta chain) sequence. What it binds is not known. The V end was cut by 6 bases, the J end by 8 bases, with 17 bases between. This CDR3 is built from 14 residues. Germline V gene data show CDR1 as MNHNS and CDR2 as SASEGT. The sample comes from a study of cytomegalovirus exposure and HLA in healthy donors. Points from the study as a whole: The investigators catalogued some 150 TCR beta chains as cytomegalovirus-associated. Earlier results showed most TCR beta V segments being productive about 87% or about 30% of the time. The study reported that TCR beta sequences accurately predicted HLA-A and HLA-B alleles in most subjects.

Use of 60 Vbeta and 13 Jbeta primers characterized the PCR. Here immunoSEQ multiplex PCR was the method, and the copy in TCRdb shows in-frame clones only, minus some. Among 100,000 to 150,000 clones listed, 78% were seen once. The specimen sequenced was PBMCs. This TCR derives from a woman aged 18-30 years in good health and CMV-seronegative. This chain connects TRBV6-1 to TRBJ1-5, with D perhaps matching TRBD1 (5 bases). The CDR3 DNA sequence: TGTGCCAGCAGAGGGGAGGCAGGAGTTAAGCCCCAGCATTTT. Residues: CASRGEAGVKPQHF.